Following are 21 T cell receptor beta chains from one sample sequenced in a study of cytomegalovirus exposure and HLA in healthy donors. Clones were read by immunoSEQ multiplex PCR, and TCRdb kept only the in-frame ones, dropping some. The data show 90,000 to 100,000 clones, with 90% to 95% seen just once and around 1.2% held by the top ten. Source material: PBMCs. These receptors were collected from a woman in her twenties or thirties in good health and CMV-seropositive.

The chain links TRBV5-6 to TRBJ2-5, with a possible D match to TRBD2 (7 bases). V was shortened by 4 bases and J by 5 bases, with 21 bases between the two germline ends. In germline, CDR1 is SGHDT, CDR2 YYEEEE. The CDR3 contains 16 residues. The CDR3 reads CASSLERDTGRETQYF. The CDR3 nucleotides are TGTGCCAGCAGCCTTGAACGGGACACCGGGAGGGAGACCCAGTACTTC.

The chain uses TRBV7-9 and TRBJ2-7, with TRBD2 identical over 8 bases. Germline-derived CDR1 and CDR2 are SEHNR and FQNEAQ (reference sequence). J was trimmed by 4 bases and V by 2 bases; bases with no gene match: 4. The CDR3 covers 14 residues. CDR3 protein: CASSLSGSGYEQYF. The CDR3 DNA sequence: TGTGCCAGCAGCTTAAGCGGGAGTGGATACGAGCAGTACTTC.

This clone came up a few times. This rearrangement joins TRBV7-9 to TRBJ2-1; 9 positions match TRBD1. This CDR3 has 12 residues. V was clipped by 2 bases and J by 15 bases; unmatched bases: 5. Germline-derived CDR1 and CDR2 are SEHNR and FQNEAQ (reference sequence). CDR3: CASSLSGTGRFF. DNA for the CDR3: TGTGCCAGCAGCTTATCGGGGACAGGGAGGTTCTTC.

The V and J genes are TRBV5-4 and TRBJ1-3, with D unresolved. The CDR3 contains 14 residues. Germline CDR1 is SGHNT and CDR2 is YYREEE (reference sequence). Trimming shortened V by 4 bases and J by 2 bases, and 10 bases separated the two germline ends. The CDR3: CASSNDAAGNTIYF. The CDR3 DNA is TGTGCCAGCAGCAACGATGCGGCTGGAAACACCATATATTTT. Using reference TRBV5-4 and TRBJ1-3 for the parts outside the CDR3, the full variable domain is ETGVTQSPTHLIKTRGQQVTLRCSSQSGHNTVSWYQQALGQGPQFIFQYYREEENGRGNFPPRFSGLQFPNYSSELNVNALELDDSALYLCASSNDAAGNTIYFGEGSWLTVV.

V and J are TRBV5-1 and TRBJ2-1; 7 bases agree with TRBD1. The CDR3 contains 16 residues. V was pared by 0 bases and J by 6 bases, with 9 bases of the junction left unmatched. Germline assignment: CDR1 SGHRS and CDR2 YFSETQ. The CDR3 bases are TGCGCCAGCAGCTTGGGCGACAGGGTTTGGGCCAATGAGCAGTTCTTC. This gives the protein CASSLGDRVWANEQFF.

The chain uses TRBV29-1 and TRBJ2-1; 8 nucleotides line up with TRBD2. Looked up from germline, CDR1 is SQVTM and CDR2 is ANQGSEA. The V gene end was trimmed by 8 bases and the J gene end by 8 bases; junction bases not matched to a gene: 11. This CDR3 region has 13 residues. For the CDR3, the DNA is TGCAGCTCGACCCCCAGCGGGAGCTATGAGCAGTTCTTC. This translates into CSSTPSGSYEQFF.

The chain has TRBV2 and TRBJ2-5, with 10 bases identical to TRBD2. V trimming: 5 bases; J trimming: 2 bases; junction bases outside the gene matches: 8. CDR3 size: 16 residues. Germline CDR1 and CDR2: SNHLY and FYNNEI. The CDR3 is CASSPRTSGVQETQYF. In DNA form, the CDR3 reads TGTGCCAGCAGTCCCCGGACTAGCGGAGTACAAGAGACCCAGTACTTC.

This clone was seen a few times. The rearrangement joins TRBV29-1 to TRBJ2-7, with D tentatively TRBD2 (6 bases). V was shortened by 4 bases and J by 2 bases, with 15 bases between the two germline ends. CDR3 length: 14 amino acids. Germline V gives CDR1 SQVTM, CDR2 ANQGSEA. Here the CDR3 DNA reads TGCAGCGTTGCTGGGACTCTATTTCCCTACGAGCAGTACTTC. Its protein is CSVAGTLFPYEQYF.

V is TRBV6-1 and J is TRBJ1-2; tentatively, D is TRBD1 (5 bases). CDR1 and CDR2 (germline): MNHNS, SASEGT. The germline V and J ends were trimmed by 5 bases and 6 bases, with 16 bases remaining between them. The CDR3 totals 14 residues. The CDR3 sequence: CASSIGGRDNGYTF. As DNA, the CDR3 is TGTGCCAGCAGTATCGGTGGCAGGGATAATGGCTACACCTTC.

This chain connects TRBV27 to TRBJ2-2; D perhaps matches TRBD1 (6 bases). CDR1 and CDR2 (germline): MNHEY, SMNVEV (reference sequence). V was pared by 3 bases and J by 0 bases, with 8 bases between. This CDR3 is built from 15 residues. The CDR3, as DNA: TGTGCCAGCAGTTTTGGGGGCCCGAACACCGGGGAGCTGTTTTTT. Its protein is CASSFGGPNTGELFF.

The V call is TRBV4-3, the J call TRBJ2-1; 9 nucleotides line up with TRBD2. CDR1 and CDR2 (germline): LGHNA, YSLEER. The CDR3 is made up of 19 amino acids. Trimming cost V 0 bases and J 1 base; bases outside gene matches: 10. This chain's CDR3 is CASSQDLGSGSVSYNEQFF. CDR3 nucleotides: TGCGCCAGCAGCCAAGATCTAGGTAGCGGGAGTGTTTCCTACAATGAGCAGTTCTTC.

The count of this clone is one. The chain is built from TRBV14 and TRBJ1-1, with D uncertain. Germline-derived CDR1 and CDR2 are SGHDN and FVKESK. The V end was cut by 1 base, the J end by 3 bases, with 12 bases between. The CDR3 is 15 amino acids. CDR3 sequence: CASSQVSGIYTEAFF. CDR3 sequence (DNA): TGTGCCAGCAGCCAAGTTTCGGGTATATACACTGAAGCTTTCTTT.

The rearrangement uses TRBV29-1 and TRBJ2-7, with 8 bases identical to TRBD2. The CDR3 runs 14 residues. Germline-derived CDR1 and CDR2 are SQVTM and ANQGSEA. The V gene end was trimmed by 5 bases and the J gene end by 3 bases; junction bases not matched to a gene: 9. CDR3 sequence reads: CSVLLAARSYEQYF. CDR3 DNA: TGCAGCGTTTTACTAGCGGCAAGGAGCTACGAGCAGTACTTC.

The chain is built from TRBV27 and TRBJ2-7; the match to TRBD2 covers 8 bases. The germline V gene encodes CDR1 MNHEY and CDR2 SMNVEV (reference sequence). The J segment lost 2 bases and the V segment lost 0 bases, leaving 3 bases of the junction unmatched. CDR3 length: 15 amino acids. CDR3: CASSLSGTSPYEQYF. The CDR3 DNA is TGTGCCAGCAGTTTATCCGGGACTAGTCCCTACGAGCAGTACTTC.

This CDR3 reads CASTLQGNEQFF. CDR3 in DNA: TGTGCCAGCACCCTACAGGGGAATGAGCAGTTCTTC. The chain carries TRBV5-5 and TRBJ2-1, with 7 positions matching TRBD1. The CDR3 contains 12 residues. J lost 7 bases, V lost 6 bases, and 4 bases had no gene match. Germline CDR1 and CDR2: SGHKS and YYEKEE (reference sequence). The full variable domain, rest sourced from reference TRBV5-5 and TRBJ2-1, is DAGVTQSPTHLIKTRGQQVTLRCSPISGHKSVSWYQQVLGQGPQFIFQYYEKEERGRGNFPDRFSARQFPNYSSELNVNALLLGDSALYLCASTLQGNEQFFGPGTRLTVL.

The chain has TRBV13 and TRBJ2-3, with no clear D. V was trimmed by 4 bases and J by 0 bases, leaving 8 bases between them. CDR3 size: 14 residues. CDR1 and CDR2 from the germline V gene are PRHDT and FYEKMQ (reference sequence). The CDR3 DNA reads TGTGCCAGCAGCTCCCTCTACAGCACAGATACGCAGTATTTT. It encodes CASSSLYSTDTQYF.

The chain combines TRBV19 with TRBJ2-5; 8 nucleotides align to TRBD1. The germline CDR1 and CDR2 sequences are LNHDA and SQIVND (reference sequence). J gave up 1 base and V 4 bases, and 2 bases lay outside the gene matches. This CDR3 is 14 amino acids long. The DNA of the CDR3 is TGTGCCAGTAGTAGACAGGGGCTCCAAGAGACCCAGTACTTC. It codes for CASSRQGLQETQYF. Filled out from reference TRBV19 and TRBJ2-5, the complete variable domain reads DGGITQSPKYLFRKEGQNVTLSCEQNLNHDAMYWYRQDPGQGLRLIYYSQIVNDFQKGDIAEGYSVSREKKESFPLTVTSAQKNPTAFYLCASSRQGLQETQYFGPGTRLLVL.

The chain combines TRBV27 with TRBJ2-5, with D perhaps TRBD1 (6 bases). Germline lookup yields CDR1 MNHEY and CDR2 SMNVEV (reference sequence). There are 15 residues in the CDR3. V lost 2 bases and J 3 bases, leaving 13 bases between the germline ends. CDR3 nucleotide sequence: TGTGCCAGCAGTTTAACAGGGCGTCGAGAAGAGACCCAGTACTTC. This gives the protein CASSLTGRREETQYF.

This clone has just a few counts. The V call is TRBV5-5, the J call TRBJ1-4; possible D gene TRBD1, 5 bases. V was clipped by 2 bases and J by 3 bases, with 14 bases between them. The germline CDR1 and CDR2 sequences are SGHKS and YYEKEE (reference sequence). This CDR3 region has 16 residues. CDR3 nucleotides: TGTGCCAGCAGCTTCGGGGGTTTTCTAGCTAATGAAAAACTGTTTTTT. Residues: CASSFGGFLANEKLFF.

The chain combines TRBV9 with TRBJ2-2, with unresolved D. V was trimmed by 0 bases and J by 4 bases, leaving 7 bases between them. This CDR3 has 14 residues. Germline V gene lookup returns CDR1 SGDLS and CDR2 YYNGEE. CDR3 DNA sequence: TGTGCCAGCAGCGTAGTTCACACCACCGGGGAGCTGTTTTTT. This codes for CASSVVHTTGELFF.

The chain combines TRBV5-4 with TRBJ2-3; 7 positions agree with TRBD1. The CDR3 runs to 15 residues. Germline V gene sequence: CDR1 SGHNT, CDR2 YYREEE (reference sequence). With 4 bases clipped from V and 4 bases from J, the junction kept 9 bases outside the gene matches. CDR3 sequence (DNA): TGTGCCAGCAGCGTGTCTAACAGGGGTGCAGATACGCAGTATTTT. This sequence encodes CASSVSNRGADTQYF.